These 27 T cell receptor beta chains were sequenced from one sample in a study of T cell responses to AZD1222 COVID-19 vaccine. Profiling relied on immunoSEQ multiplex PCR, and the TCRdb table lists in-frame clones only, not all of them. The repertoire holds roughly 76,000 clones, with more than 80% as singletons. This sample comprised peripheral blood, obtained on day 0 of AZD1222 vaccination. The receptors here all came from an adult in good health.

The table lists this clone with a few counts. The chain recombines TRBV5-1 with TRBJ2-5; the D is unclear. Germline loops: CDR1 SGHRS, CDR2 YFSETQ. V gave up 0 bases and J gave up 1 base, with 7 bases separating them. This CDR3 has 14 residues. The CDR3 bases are TGCGCCAGCAGCTTGGACAGATCCCAAGAGACCCAGTACTTC. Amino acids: CASSLDRSQETQYF.

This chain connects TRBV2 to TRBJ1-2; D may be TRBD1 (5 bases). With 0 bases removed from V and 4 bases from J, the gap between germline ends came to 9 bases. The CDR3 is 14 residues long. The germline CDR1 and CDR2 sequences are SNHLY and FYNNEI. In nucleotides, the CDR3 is TGTGCCAGCAGTGAAGCAGGGGTTCCCTATGGCTACACCTTC. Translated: CASSEAGVPYGYTF.

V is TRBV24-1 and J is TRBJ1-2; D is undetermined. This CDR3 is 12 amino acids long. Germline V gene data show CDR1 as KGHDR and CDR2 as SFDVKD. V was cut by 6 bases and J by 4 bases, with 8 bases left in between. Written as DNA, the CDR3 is TGTGCCACCAGTCGGATCGGCTATGGCTACACCTTC. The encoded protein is CATSRIGYGYTF.

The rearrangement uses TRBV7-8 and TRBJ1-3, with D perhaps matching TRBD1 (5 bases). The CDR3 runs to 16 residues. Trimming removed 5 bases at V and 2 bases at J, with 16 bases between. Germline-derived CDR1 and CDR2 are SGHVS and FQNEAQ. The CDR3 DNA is TGTGCCAGCAGCCCAGAGGGGTTCCCCACTGGAAACACCATATATTTT. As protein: CASSPEGFPTGNTIYF.

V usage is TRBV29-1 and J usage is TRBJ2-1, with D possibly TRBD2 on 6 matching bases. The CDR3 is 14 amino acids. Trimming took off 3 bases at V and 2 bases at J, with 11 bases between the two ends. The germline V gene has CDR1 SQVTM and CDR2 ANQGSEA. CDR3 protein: CSVEEGLPYNEQFF. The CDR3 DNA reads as TGCAGCGTTGAGGAAGGACTACCCTACAATGAGCAGTTCTTC.

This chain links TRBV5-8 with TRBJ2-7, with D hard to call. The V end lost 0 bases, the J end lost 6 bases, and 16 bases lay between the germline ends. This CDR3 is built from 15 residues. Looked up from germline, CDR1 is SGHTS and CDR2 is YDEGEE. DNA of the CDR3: TGTGCCAGCAGCTTGGATTGGGGAACCAGGTCCGAGCAGTACTTC. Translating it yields CASSLDWGTRSEQYF.

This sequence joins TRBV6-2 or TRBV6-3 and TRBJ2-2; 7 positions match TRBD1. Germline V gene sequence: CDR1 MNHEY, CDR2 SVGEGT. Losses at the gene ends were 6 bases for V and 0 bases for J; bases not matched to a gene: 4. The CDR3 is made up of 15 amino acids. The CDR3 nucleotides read TGTGCCAGCAGCTCCGGGACAGCGAACACCGGGGAGCTGTTTTTT. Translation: CASSSGTANTGELFF.

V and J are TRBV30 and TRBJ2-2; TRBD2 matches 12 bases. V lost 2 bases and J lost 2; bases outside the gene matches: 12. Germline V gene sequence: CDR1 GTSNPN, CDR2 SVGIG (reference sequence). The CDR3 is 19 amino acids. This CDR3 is CAWSLLAGGELTNTGELFF. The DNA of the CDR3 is TGTGCCTGGAGTTTACTAGCGGGGGGCGAGCTCACTAACACCGGGGAGCTGTTTTTT.

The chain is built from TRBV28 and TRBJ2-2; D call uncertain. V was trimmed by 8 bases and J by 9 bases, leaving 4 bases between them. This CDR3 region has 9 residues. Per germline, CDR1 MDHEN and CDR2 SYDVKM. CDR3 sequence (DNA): TGTGCCAGCGGGCGGGAGCTGTTTTTT. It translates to CASGRELFF. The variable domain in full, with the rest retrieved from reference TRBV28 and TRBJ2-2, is DVKVTQSSRYLVKRTGEKVFLECVQDMDHENMFWYRQDPGLGLRLIYFSYDVKMKEKGDIPEGYSVSREKKERFSLILESASTNQTSMYLCASGRELFFGEGSRLTVL.

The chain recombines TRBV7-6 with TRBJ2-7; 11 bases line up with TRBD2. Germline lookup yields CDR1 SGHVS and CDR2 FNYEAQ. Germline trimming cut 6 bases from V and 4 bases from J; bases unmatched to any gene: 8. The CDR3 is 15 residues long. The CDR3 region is CASSCRLAGLYEQYF. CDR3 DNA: TGTGCCAGCAGTTGCCGACTAGCGGGACTATACGAGCAGTACTTC.

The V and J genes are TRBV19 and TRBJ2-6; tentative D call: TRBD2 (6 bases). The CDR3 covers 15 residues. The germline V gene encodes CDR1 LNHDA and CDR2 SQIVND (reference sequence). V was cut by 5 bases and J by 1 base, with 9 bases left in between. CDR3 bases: TGTGCCAGTAGTCAGGGACTTTCTGGGGCCAACGTCCTGACTTTC. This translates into CASSQGLSGANVLTF.

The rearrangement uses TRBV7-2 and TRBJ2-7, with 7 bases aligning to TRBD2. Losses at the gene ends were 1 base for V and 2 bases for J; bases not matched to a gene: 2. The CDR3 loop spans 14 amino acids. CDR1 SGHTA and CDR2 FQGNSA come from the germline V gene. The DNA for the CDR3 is TGTGCCAGCAGCTTAGAGGCGGGAGCCTACGAGCAGTACTTC. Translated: CASSLEAGAYEQYF.

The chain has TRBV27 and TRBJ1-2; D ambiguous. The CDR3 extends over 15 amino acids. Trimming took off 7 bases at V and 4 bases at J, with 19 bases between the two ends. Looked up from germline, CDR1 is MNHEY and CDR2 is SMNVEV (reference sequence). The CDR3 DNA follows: TGTGCCAGCAACCCCGTAGGAGGACCGAGCTATGGCTACACCTTC. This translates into CASNPVGGPSYGYTF.

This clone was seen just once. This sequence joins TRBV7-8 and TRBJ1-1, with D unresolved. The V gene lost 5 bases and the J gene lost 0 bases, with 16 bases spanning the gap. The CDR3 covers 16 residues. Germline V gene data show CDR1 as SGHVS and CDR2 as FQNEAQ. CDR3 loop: CASSQGLTIMNTEAFF. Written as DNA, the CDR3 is TGTGCCAGCAGCCAAGGACTGACGATCATGAACACTGAAGCTTTCTTT.

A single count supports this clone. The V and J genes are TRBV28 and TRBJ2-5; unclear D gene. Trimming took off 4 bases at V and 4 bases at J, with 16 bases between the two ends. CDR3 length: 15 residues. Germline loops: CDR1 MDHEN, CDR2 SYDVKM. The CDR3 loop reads CASSSDSLLRETQYF. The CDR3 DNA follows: TGTGCCAGCAGTTCCGACTCGCTCCTCCGAGAGACCCAGTACTTC. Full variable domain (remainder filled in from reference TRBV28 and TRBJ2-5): DVKVTQSSRYLVKRTGEKVFLECVQDMDHENMFWYRQDPGLGLRLIYFSYDVKMKEKGDIPEGYSVSREKKERFSLILESASTNQTSMYLCASSSDSLLRETQYFGPGTRLLVL.

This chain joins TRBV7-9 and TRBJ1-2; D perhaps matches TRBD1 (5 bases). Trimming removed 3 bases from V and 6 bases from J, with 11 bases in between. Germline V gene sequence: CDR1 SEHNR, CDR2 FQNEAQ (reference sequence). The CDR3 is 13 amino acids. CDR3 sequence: CASSLGRVDGYTF. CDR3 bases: TGTGCCAGCAGCTTGGGCAGGGTAGATGGCTACACCTTC. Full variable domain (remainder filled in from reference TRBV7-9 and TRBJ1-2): DTGVSQNPRHKITKRGQNVTFRCDPISEHNRLYWYRQTLGQGPEFLTYFQNEAQLEKSRLLSDRFSAERPKGSFSTLEIQRTEQGDSAMYLCASSLGRVDGYTFGSGTRLTVV.

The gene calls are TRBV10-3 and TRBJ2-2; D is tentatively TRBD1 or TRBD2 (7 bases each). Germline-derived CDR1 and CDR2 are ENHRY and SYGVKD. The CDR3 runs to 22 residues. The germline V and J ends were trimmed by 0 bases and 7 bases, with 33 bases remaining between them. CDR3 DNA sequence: TGTGCCATCAGTGAGTCTACAGTGGAGGGAGGGGGCGCAAGTTCAGCCAGCGGGGAGCTGTTTTTT. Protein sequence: CAISESTVEGGGASSASGELFF.

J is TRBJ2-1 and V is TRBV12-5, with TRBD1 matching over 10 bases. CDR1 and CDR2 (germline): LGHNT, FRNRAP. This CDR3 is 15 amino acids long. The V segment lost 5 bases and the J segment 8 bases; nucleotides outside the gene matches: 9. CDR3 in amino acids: CASGRRDRGLDEQFF. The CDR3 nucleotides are TGTGCTAGTGGTCGCCGGGACAGGGGACTCGATGAGCAGTTCTTC.

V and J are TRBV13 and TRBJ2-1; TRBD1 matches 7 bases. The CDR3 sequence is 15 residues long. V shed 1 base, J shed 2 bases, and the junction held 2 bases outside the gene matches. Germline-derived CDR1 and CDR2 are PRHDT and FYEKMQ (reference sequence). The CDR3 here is CASSLAGTAYNEQFF. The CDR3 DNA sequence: TGTGCCAGCAGCTTAGCCGGGACAGCCTACAATGAGCAGTTCTTC.

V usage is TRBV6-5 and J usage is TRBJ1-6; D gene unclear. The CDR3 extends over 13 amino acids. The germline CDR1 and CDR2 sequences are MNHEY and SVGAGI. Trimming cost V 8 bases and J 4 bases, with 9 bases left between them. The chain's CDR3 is CASRAEYNSPLHF. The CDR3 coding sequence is TGTGCCAGCCGGGCTGAGTATAATTCACCCCTCCACTTT.

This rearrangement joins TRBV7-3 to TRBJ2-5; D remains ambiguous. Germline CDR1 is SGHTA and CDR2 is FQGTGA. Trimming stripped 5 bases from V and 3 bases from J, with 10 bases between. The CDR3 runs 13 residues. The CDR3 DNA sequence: TGTGCCAGCAGCCAGGTCCATAAAGAGACCCAGTACTTC. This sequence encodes CASSQVHKETQYF.

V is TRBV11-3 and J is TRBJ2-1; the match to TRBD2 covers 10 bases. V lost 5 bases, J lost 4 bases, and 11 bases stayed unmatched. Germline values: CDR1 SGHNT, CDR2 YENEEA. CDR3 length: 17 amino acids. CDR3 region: CASSPGGAAGGYNEQFF. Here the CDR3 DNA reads TGTGCCAGCAGCCCCGGCGGGGCAGCGGGAGGGTACAATGAGCAGTTCTTC.

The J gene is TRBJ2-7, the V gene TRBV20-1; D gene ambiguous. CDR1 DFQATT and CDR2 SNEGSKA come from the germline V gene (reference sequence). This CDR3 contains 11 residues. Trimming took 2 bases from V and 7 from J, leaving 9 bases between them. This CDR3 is CSARRHGEQYF. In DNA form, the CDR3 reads TGCAGTGCTAGACGACACGGGGAGCAGTACTTC.

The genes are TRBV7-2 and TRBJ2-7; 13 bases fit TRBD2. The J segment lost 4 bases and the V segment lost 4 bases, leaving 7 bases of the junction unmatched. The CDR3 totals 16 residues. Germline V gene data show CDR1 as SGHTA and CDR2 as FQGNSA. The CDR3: CASSSGLAGDWYEQYF. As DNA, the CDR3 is TGTGCCAGCAGCTCCGGACTAGCGGGGGACTGGTACGAGCAGTACTTC.

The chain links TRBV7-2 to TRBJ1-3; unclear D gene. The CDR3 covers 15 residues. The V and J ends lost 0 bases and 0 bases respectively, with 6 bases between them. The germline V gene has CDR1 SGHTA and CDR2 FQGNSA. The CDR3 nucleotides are TGTGCCAGCAGCTTAGCAGGGTTCTCTGGAAACACCATATATTTT. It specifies CASSLAGFSGNTIYF.

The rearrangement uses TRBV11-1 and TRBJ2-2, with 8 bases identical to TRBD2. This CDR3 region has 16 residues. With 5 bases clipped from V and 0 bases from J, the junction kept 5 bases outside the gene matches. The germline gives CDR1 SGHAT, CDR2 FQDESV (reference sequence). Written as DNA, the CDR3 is TGTGCCAGCAGCCGTCAGGGACTAGCGAACACCGGGGAGCTGTTTTTT. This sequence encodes CASSRQGLANTGELFF.

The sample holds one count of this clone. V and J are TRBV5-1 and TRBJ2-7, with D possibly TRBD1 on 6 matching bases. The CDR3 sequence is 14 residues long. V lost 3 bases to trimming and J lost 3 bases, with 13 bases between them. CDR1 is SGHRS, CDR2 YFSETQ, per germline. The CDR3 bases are TGCGCCAGCAGCTCCCGACAGGTGAGCTACGAGCAGTACTTC. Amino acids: CASSSRQVSYEQYF.